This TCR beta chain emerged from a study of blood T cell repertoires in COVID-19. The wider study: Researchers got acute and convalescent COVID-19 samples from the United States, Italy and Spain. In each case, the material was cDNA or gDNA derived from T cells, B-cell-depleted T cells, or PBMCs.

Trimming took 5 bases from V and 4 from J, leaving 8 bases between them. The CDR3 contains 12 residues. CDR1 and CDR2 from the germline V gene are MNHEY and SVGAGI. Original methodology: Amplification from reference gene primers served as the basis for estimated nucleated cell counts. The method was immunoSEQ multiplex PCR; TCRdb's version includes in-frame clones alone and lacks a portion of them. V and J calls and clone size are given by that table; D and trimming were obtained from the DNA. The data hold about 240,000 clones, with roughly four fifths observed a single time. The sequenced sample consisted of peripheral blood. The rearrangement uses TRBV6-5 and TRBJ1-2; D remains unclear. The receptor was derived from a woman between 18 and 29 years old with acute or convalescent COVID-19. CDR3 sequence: CASSPNFYGYTF. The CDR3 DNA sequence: TGTGCCAGCAGTCCTAACTTCTATGGCTACACCTTC.